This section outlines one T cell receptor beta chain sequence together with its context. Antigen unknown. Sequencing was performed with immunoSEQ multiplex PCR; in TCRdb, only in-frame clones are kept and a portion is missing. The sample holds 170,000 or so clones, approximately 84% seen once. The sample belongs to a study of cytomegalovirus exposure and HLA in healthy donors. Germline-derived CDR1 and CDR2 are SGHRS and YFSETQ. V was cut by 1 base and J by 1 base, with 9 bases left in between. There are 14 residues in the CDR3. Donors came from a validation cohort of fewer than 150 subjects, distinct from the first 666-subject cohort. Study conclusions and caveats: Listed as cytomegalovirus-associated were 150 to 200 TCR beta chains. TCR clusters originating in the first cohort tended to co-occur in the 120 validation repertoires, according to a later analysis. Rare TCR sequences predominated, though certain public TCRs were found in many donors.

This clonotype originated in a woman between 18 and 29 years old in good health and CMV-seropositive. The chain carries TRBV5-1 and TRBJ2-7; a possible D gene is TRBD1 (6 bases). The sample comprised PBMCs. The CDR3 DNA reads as TGCGCCAGCAGCTTGAATACAGGGTCCTACGAGCAGTACTTC. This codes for CASSLNTGSYEQYF.